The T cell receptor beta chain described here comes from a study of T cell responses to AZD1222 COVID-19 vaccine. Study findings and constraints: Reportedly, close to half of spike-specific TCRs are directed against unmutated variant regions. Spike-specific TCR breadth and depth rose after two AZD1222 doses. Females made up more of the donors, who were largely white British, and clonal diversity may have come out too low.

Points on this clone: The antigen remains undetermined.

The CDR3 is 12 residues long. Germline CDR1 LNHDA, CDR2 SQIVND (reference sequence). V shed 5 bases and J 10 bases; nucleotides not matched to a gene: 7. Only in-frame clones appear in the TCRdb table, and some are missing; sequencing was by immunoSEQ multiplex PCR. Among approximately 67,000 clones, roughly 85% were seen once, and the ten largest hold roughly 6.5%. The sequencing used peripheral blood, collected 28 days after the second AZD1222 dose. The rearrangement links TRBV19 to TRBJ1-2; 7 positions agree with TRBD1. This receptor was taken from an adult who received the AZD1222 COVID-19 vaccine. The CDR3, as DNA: TGTGCCAGTAGTCTTAGGACAGGAGCCTACACCTTC. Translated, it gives CASSLRTGAYTF.